The T cell receptor (beta chain) described here comes from a study of metastatic and nonmetastatic thyroid tumors. Study summary: It was across blood and tumor or nodule tissue from malignant and benign thyroid patients that repertoires were compared.

TCRdb used MiXCR to call clones anew from the PCR reads. The table records more than 25,000 clones, about 10% of them present only once. This CDR3 comprises 14 residues. V lost 5 bases and J lost 2, with 12 bases in between. CDR1 SGHTA and CDR2 FQGNSA come from the germline V gene. No treatment had been given to any patient before thyroid surgery. This clone was detected ten times or more. The antigen is unknown. Study-wide findings and caveats: The study reportedly found significantly higher TCR beta diversity in malignant thyroid tumors than benign nodules, in blood and tumor.

The sequencing input was blood. The gene calls are TRBV7-2 and TRBJ1-2; unclear D gene. The clonotype was recovered from a female donor with papillary thyroid cancer or a benign thyroid nodule (not recorded which). Some clones in this sample may be carry-over from other donors' samples. Written as DNA, the CDR3 is TGTGCCAGCAGCCCCTCAATAGGGAACTATGGCTACACCTTC. As protein: CASSPSIGNYGYTF.